What follows is one T cell receptor beta chain and its context. What it recognizes is unknown. This sample was taken from a study of cytomegalovirus exposure and HLA in healthy donors. The study, taken as a whole, reports: Certain indistinguishable V segments, among them TRBV6-2 and TRBV6-3, were excluded. With further analysis later on, most CMV-associated TCR beta chains appeared HLA-restricted. Later analysis revealed greater clonal expansion in HLA-associated TCR beta chains than in equally common others.

This CDR3 has 11 amino acids. Per the germline V gene, CDR1 is SGHRS and CDR2 is YFSETQ. Trimming stripped 2 bases from V and 4 bases from J, with 4 bases between. The primer mix had 60 Vbeta and 13 Jbeta primers. TCRdb keeps only in-frame clones here, not all; method: immunoSEQ multiplex PCR. Of over 110,000 clones listed, about 80% are singletons. The V call is TRBV5-1, the J call TRBJ2-7; D gene unclear. The sequence came from a male donor in good health and CMV-seropositive. The sequencing sample was made of PBMCs. CDR3 sequence (DNA): TGCGCCAGCAGCTTACAGTACGAGCAGTACTTC. It is translated as CASSLQYEQYF.